Following are 13 T cell receptor beta chains from one sample sequenced in a study of T cells after yellow fever vaccination (dated by TCRdb to between 2018 and 2020). The library was produced with 5' RACE. The instrument given in TCRdb is Illumina HiSeq 2500. TCRdb redid the processing of the public reads, applying fastp at Q25 and MiXCR, and retained in-frame beta chains. Each record represents a unique CDR3 protein, reported with the most common genes and DNA among its rows. A total of 500,000 to 650,000 distinct CDR3 sequences appear in this sample, roughly 13% of them only once. The leading ten clones occupy over 13% of the sample. The sample's treatment or condition label, decoded: live attenuated yellow fever vaccine strain. Material: PBMCs, obtained on the day of the yellow fever booster vaccination. All receptors derive from a man aged 30 to 39 who received the YFV17D yellow fever vaccine.

This clonotype was detected only a few times. The chain recombines TRBV7-2 with TRBJ2-7; D gene uncertain. The V gene's germline CDR1 is SGHTA and CDR2 FQGNSA. The length of the CDR3 is 16 residues. V lost 0 bases and J 2 bases, leaving 14 bases between the germline ends. In DNA form, the CDR3 reads TGTGCCAGCAGCTTAGCGCCGCCACCACCAACCTACGAGCAGTACTTC. Protein: CASSLAPPPPTYEQYF.

This clonotype was recorded a few times. The chain employs TRBV7-9 and TRBJ2-6, with D perhaps TRBD1 or TRBD2 (5 bases each). CDR1 SEHNR and CDR2 FQNEAQ come from the germline V gene (reference sequence). V was pared by 4 bases and J by 5 bases, with 18 bases between. This CDR3 has 17 residues. The CDR3 reads CASSSGTDPLWANVLTF. In DNA form, the CDR3 reads TGTGCCAGCAGCTCCGGGACGGACCCTCTTTGGGCCAACGTCCTGACTTTC.

This clonotype has only a few counts. The rearrangement uses TRBV20-1 and TRBJ1-1, with 7 bases matching TRBD1. The V gene's germline CDR1 is DFQATT and CDR2 SNEGSKA (reference sequence). This CDR3 is built from 12 residues. J gave up 4 bases and V 5 bases, and 4 bases lay outside the gene matches. The CDR3 region is CSAPRGGTEAFF. CDR3 bases: TGCAGTGCTCCCAGGGGGGGCACTGAAGCTTTCTTT.

There are a few counts of this clonotype. The chain uses TRBV12-3 or TRBV12-4 and TRBJ1-1; no reliable D call. CDR3 length: 13 residues. Trimming removed 7 bases at V and 1 base at J, with 10 bases between. The CDR3 region is CASTRQANTEAFF. CDR3 coding DNA: TGTGCCAGCACACGGCAGGCGAACACTGAAGCTTTCTTT.

This clonotype was detected a few times. The CDR3 reads CSVAGIYTEAFF. Here the CDR3 DNA reads TGCAGCGTCGCAGGGATTTACACTGAAGCTTTCTTT. The chain is built from TRBV29-1 and TRBJ1-1; D possibly corresponds to TRBD1 (5 bases). Germline CDR1 reads SQVTM; CDR2 reads ANQGSEA. V lost 6 bases to trimming and J lost 3 bases, with 11 bases between them. CDR3 length equals 12 residues.

The gene calls are TRBV3-1 and TRBJ2-5; 7 nucleotides line up with TRBD2. Germline values: CDR1 LGHDT, CDR2 YNNKEL (reference sequence). This CDR3 region has 15 residues. V was clipped by 3 bases and J by 9 bases; unmatched bases: 13. The CDR3 sequence is CASSQLLAAQGPQYF. CDR3 DNA sequence: TGTGCCAGCAGCCAGCTTCTAGCGGCACAAGGGCCCCAGTACTTC.

This clonotype was seen a handful of times. CDR3 coding DNA: TGTGCCAGTAGCCTGAGTACCGGGACAGGGTCCTACGAGCAGTACTTC. It codes for CASSLSTGTGSYEQYF. This sequence joins TRBV19 and TRBJ2-7, with 9 positions matching TRBD1. After removal of 6 bases from V and 1 base from J, the junction contained 10 bases not matched to a gene. Germline V gene lookup returns CDR1 LNHDA and CDR2 SQIVND (reference sequence). This CDR3 has 16 residues.

The chain is built from TRBV29-1 and TRBJ2-7; tentative D call: TRBD2 (6 bases). Germline lookup yields CDR1 SQVTM and CDR2 ANQGSEA. The CDR3 extends over 13 amino acids. V lost 4 bases and J lost 2, with 12 bases in between. The CDR3: CSVVPGGTYEQYF. DNA for the CDR3: TGCAGCGTTGTTCCGGGCGGGACCTACGAGCAGTACTTC.

V and J are TRBV10-3 and TRBJ2-4; D is possibly TRBD1 (5 bases). The length of the CDR3 is 11 residues. V was pared by 2 bases and J by 15 bases, with 11 bases between. Germline V gene data show CDR1 as ENHRY and CDR2 as SYGVKD. CDR3 DNA: TGTGCCATCAGTGAGGGGGCCAGGTCGTACTTC. This translates into CAISEGARSYF.

This clonotype was counted only a few times. This chain links TRBV6-2 or TRBV6-3 with TRBJ2-2; D is perhaps TRBD2 (6 bases). Germline V gene lookup returns CDR1 MNHEY and CDR2 SVGEGT. V was pared by 4 bases and J by 6 bases, with 21 bases between. CDR3 length: 17 residues. The CDR3 DNA follows: TGTGCCAGCAGTTTAACTTTTAGCGGTATTAAGGCCGGGGAGCTGTTTTTT. It translates to CASSLTFSGIKAGELFF.

The gene calls are TRBV12-3 or TRBV12-4 and TRBJ2-3; D ambiguous. The CDR3 covers 12 residues. Trimming took 7 bases from V and 6 from J, leaving 11 bases between them. CDR3 nucleotides: TGTGCCAGCATCGCCCCCAATGATACGCAGTATTTT. Encoded protein: CASIAPNDTQYF.

The gene calls are TRBV5-1 and TRBJ2-1; TRBD2 aligns across 9 bases. Trimming cost V 5 bases and J 3 bases; bases outside gene matches: 6. There are 15 residues in the CDR3. Germline CDR1 SGHRS, CDR2 YFSETQ. CDR3: CASSPTTSGYNEQFF. CDR3 in DNA: TGCGCCAGCAGTCCCACGACTAGCGGCTACAATGAGCAGTTCTTC.

This clonotype was recorded many times. The rearrangement joins TRBV20-1 to TRBJ1-2, with TRBD1 matching over 7 bases. V dropped 6 bases and J dropped 9; count of bases not matched to a gene: 13. This CDR3 has 13 amino acids. Germline CDR1 reads DFQATT; CDR2 reads SNEGSKA (reference sequence). CDR3 DNA sequence: TGCAGTGCAAGGACAGGACAATTGACGAGCTACACCTTC. Translating gives CSARTGQLTSYTF.